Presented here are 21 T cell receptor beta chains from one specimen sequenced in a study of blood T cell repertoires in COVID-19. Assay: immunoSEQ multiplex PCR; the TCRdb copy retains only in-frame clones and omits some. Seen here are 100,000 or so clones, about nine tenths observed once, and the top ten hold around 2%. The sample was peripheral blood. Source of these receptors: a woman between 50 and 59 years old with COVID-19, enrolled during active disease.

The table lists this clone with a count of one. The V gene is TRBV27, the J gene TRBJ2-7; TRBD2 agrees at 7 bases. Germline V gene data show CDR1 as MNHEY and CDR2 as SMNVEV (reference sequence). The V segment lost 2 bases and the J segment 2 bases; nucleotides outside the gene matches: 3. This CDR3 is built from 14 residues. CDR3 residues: CASSLRGGPYEQYF. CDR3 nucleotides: TGTGCCAGCAGTTTACGGGGAGGGCCCTACGAGCAGTACTTC.

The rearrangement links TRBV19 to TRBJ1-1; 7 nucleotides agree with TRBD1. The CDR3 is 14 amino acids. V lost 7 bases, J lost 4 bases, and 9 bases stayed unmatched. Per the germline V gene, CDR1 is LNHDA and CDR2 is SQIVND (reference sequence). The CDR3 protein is CASTEEGAVTEAFF. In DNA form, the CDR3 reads TGTGCCAGTACCGAGGAGGGGGCGGTCACTGAAGCTTTCTTT.

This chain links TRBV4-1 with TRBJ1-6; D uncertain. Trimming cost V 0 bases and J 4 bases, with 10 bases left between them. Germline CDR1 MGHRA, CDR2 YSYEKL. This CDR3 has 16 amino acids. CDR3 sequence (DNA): TGCGCCAGCAGCCAAGAGCAGATTTTGTATAATTCACCCCTCCACTTT. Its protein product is CASSQEQILYNSPLHF.

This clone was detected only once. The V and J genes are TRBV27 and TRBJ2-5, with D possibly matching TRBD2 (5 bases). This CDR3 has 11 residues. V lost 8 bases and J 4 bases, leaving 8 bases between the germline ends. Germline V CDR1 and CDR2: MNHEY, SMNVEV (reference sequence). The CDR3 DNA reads TGTGCCAGCGTACGGGGAGAGACCCAGTACTTC. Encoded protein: CASVRGETQYF.

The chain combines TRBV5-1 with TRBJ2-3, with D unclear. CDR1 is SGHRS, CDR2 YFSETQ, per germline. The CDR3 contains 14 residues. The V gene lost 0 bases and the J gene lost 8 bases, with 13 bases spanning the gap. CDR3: CASSLERAAPTQYF. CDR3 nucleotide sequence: TGCGCCAGCAGCTTGGAGCGTGCCGCCCCTACGCAGTATTTT.

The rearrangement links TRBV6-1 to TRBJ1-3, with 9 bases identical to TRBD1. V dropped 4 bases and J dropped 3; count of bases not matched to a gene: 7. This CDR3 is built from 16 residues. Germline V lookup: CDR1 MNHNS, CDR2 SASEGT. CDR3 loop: CASSVAGTGLGNTIYF. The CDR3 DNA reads TGTGCCAGCAGTGTCGCCGGGACAGGGCTTGGAAACACCATATATTTT.

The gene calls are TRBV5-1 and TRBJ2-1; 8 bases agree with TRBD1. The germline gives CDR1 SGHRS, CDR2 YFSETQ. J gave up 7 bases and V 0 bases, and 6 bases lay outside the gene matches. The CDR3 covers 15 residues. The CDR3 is CASSLEPQGGNEQFF. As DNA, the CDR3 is TGCGCCAGCAGCTTGGAACCACAGGGGGGAAATGAGCAGTTCTTC.

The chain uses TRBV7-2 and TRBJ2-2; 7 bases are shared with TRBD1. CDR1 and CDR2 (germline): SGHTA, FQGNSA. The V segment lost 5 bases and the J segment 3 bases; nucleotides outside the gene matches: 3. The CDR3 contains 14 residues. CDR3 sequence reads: CASSPTGHTGELFF. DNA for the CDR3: TGTGCCAGCAGCCCGACAGGGCACACCGGGGAGCTGTTTTTT.

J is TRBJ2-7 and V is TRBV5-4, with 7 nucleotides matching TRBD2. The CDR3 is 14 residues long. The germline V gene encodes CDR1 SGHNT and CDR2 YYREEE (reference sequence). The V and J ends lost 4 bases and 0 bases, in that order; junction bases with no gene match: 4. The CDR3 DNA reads TGTGCCAGCAGCCCCGGCGGGAGCTCCTACGAGCAGTACTTC. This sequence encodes CASSPGGSSYEQYF.

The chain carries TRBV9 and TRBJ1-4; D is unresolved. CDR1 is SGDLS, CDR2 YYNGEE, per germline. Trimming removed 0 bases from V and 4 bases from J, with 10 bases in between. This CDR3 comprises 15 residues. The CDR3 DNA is TGTGCCAGCAGCGTAGCCGTGGGAGATAATGAAAAACTGTTTTTT. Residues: CASSVAVGDNEKLFF.

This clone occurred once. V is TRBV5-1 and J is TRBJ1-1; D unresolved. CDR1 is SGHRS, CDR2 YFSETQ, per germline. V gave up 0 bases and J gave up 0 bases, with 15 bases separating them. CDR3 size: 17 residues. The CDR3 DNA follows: TGCGCCAGCAGCTTGGTCCCAGCGGATTTAATGAACACTGAAGCTTTCTTT. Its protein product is CASSLVPADLMNTEAFF.

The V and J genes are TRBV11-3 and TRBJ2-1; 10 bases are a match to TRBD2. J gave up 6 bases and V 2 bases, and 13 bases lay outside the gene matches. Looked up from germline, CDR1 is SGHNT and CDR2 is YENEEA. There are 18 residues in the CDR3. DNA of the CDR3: TGTGCCAGCAGCTTATTTACGGCTAGCGGGGGCCTGGGCAATGAGCAGTTCTTC. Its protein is CASSLFTASGGLGNEQFF. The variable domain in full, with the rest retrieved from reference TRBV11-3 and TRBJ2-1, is EAGVVQSPRYKIIEKKQPVAFWCNPISGHNTLYWYLQNLGQGPELLIRYENEEAVDDSQLPKDRFSAERLKGVDSTLKIQPAELGDSAVYLCASSLFTASGGLGNEQFFGPGTRLTVL.

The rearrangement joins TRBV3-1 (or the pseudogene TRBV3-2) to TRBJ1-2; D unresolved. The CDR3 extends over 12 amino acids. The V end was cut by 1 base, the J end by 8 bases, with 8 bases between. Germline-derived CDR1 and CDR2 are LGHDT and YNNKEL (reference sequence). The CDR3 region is CASSQGWRGYTF. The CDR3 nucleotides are TGTGCCAGCAGCCAAGGGTGGCGGGGCTACACCTTC.

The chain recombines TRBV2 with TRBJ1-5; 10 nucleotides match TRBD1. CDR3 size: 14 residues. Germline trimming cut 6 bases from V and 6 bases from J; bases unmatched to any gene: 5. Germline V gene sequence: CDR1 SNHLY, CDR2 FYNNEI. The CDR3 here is CASSLTGGVQPQHF. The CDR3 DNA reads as TGTGCCAGCAGCCTGACAGGGGGCGTTCAGCCCCAGCATTTT.

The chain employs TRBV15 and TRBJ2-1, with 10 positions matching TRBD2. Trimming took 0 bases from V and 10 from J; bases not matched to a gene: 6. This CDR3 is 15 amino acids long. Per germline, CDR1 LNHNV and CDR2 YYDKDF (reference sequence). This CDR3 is CATSRDLAGAGEQFF. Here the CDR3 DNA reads TGTGCCACCAGCAGAGACCTAGCGGGGGCAGGGGAGCAGTTCTTC.

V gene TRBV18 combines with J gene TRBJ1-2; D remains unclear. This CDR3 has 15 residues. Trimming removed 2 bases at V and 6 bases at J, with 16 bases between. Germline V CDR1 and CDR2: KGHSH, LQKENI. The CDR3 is CASSPTKTVSNGYTF. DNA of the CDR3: TGTGCCAGCTCACCAACTAAGACCGTTTCGAATGGCTACACCTTC. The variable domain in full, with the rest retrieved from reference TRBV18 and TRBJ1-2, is NAGVMQNPRHLVRRRGQEARLRCSPMKGHSHVYWYRQLPEEGLKFMVYLQKENIIDESGMPKERFSAEFPKEGPSILRIQQVVRGDSAAYFCASSPTKTVSNGYTFGSGTRLTVV.

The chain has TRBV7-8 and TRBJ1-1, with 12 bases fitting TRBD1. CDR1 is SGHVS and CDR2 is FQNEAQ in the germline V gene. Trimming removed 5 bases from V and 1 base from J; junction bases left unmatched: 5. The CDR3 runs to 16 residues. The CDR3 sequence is CASSQGTGGWNTEAFF. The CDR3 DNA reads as TGTGCCAGCAGCCAAGGGACAGGGGGCTGGAACACTGAAGCTTTCTTT.

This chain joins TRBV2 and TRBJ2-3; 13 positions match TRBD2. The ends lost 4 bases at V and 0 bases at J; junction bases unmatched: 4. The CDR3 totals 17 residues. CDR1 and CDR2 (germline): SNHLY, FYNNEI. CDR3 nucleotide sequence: TGTGCCAGCAGTGGGACTAGCGGGGGCCCTAGCACAGATACGCAGTATTTT. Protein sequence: CASSGTSGGPSTDTQYF.

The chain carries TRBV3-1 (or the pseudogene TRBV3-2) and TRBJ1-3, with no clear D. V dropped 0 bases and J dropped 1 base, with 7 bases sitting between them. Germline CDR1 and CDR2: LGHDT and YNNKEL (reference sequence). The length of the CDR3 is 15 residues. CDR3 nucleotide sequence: TGTGCCAGCAGCCAAGACAGGATATCTGGAAACACCATATATTTT. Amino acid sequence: CASSQDRISGNTIYF.

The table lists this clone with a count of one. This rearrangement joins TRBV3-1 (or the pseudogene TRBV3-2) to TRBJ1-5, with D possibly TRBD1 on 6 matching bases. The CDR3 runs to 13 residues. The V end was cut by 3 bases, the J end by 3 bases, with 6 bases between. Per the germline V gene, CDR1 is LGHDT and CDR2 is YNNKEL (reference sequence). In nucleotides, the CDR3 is TGTGCCAGCAGCCAGGGACACAATCAGCCCCAGCATTTT. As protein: CASSQGHNQPQHF.

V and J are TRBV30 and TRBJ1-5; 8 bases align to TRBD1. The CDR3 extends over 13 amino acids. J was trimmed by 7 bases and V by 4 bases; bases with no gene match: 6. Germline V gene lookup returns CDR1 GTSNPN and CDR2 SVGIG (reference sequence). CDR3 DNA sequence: TGTGCCTGGACGACAGGGGAGGGGCAGCCCCAGCATTTT. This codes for CAWTTGEGQPQHF.